What follows describes a single TCR beta chain. Antigen specificity is unknown. This entry comes from a study of OX40 agonist ivuxolimab in advanced cancers. Study-level background: Patients receiving dose escalation had hepatocellular carcinoma, melanoma, renal cell or head and neck cancer.

Regarding the study as a whole: Compared with others, partial responders at 0.1-3.0 mg/kg displayed clonal expansion among the lowest. Expanded peripheral T cells had an undetermined antigen specificity.

Measured with immunoSEQ multiplex PCR; TCRdb has only the in-frame clones, and not every one. The sample has over 70,000 clones, about 88% seen once. Sequenced here: CD4+ or CD8+ T cells sorted from blood, sampled in a trial of the OX40 agonist ivuxolimab. The receptor was isolated from an adult with an advanced solid tumor such as melanoma, head and neck, liver or kidney cancer.

The CDR3 sequence: CASSRNPGAADTQYF. Written as DNA, the CDR3 is TGTGCCAGCAGCCGAAATCCAGGGGCAGCAGATACGCAGTATTTT. The chain carries TRBV11-3 and TRBJ2-3, with D perhaps TRBD1 (6 bases). The CDR3 loop spans 15 amino acids. Per germline, CDR1 SGHNT and CDR2 YENEEA. Deletions cut 5 bases from V and 4 bases from J, with 16 bases between.